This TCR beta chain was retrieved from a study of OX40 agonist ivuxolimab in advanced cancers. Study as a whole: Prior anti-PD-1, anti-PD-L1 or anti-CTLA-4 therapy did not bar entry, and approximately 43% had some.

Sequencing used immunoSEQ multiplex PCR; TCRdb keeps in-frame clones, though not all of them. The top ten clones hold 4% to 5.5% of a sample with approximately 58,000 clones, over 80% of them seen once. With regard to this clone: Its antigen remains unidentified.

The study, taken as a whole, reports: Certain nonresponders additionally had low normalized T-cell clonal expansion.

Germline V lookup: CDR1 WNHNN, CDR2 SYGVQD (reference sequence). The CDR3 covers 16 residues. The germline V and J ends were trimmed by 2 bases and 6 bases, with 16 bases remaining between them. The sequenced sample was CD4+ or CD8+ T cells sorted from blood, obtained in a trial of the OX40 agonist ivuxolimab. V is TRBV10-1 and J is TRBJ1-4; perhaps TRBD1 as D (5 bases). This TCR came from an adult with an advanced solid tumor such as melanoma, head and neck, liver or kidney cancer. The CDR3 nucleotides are TGCGCCAGCAGTGAGCCCCAACAGGCGCGGTATGAAAAACTGTTTTTT. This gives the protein CASSEPQQARYEKLFF.